What follows are 7 T cell receptor beta chains derived from one specimen sequenced in a study of cytomegalovirus exposure and HLA in healthy donors. In the PCR, 60 Vbeta and 13 Jbeta primers were used. TCRdb's copy holds only in-frame clones and misses some; the assay was immunoSEQ multiplex PCR. Among fewer than 120,000 clones, about four fifths were seen once, and the ten largest hold 2.5% to 3%. The sample was PBMCs. These receptor sequences come from a woman in her sixties in good health and CMV-seropositive.

This clone was observed at least ten times. This chain joins TRBV6-6 and TRBJ2-1; a possible D gene is TRBD2 (6 bases). Trimming took 1 base from V and 7 from J, leaving 14 bases between them. The CDR3 runs 15 residues. Germline V gene sequence: CDR1 MNHNY, CDR2 SVGAGI (reference sequence). The CDR3 sequence: CASSYLEGRRNEQFF. The CDR3 bases are TGTGCCAGCAGTTACTTGGAGGGCCGACGGAATGAGCAGTTCTTC.

This clone came up a few times. J is TRBJ1-2 and V is TRBV6-5; D is perhaps TRBD1 (5 bases). Per germline, CDR1 MNHEY and CDR2 SVGAGI. The CDR3 runs to 15 residues. V gave up 3 bases and J gave up 6 bases, with 17 bases separating them. The CDR3 bases are TGTGCCAGCAGTTATGAACTGGGGCGGTGGAATGGCTACACCTTC. Amino acid sequence: CASSYELGRWNGYTF.

The chain employs TRBV4-2 and TRBJ2-6; possible D gene TRBD2, 6 bases. The CDR3 has 15 amino acids. Looked up from germline, CDR1 is LGHNA and CDR2 is YNFKEQ. V was shortened by 1 base and J by 2 bases, with 6 bases between the two germline ends. CDR3 in amino acids: CASSQAGAGANVLTF. DNA for the CDR3: TGTGCCAGCAGCCAAGCGGGGGCTGGGGCCAACGTCCTGACTTTC.

CDR3 region: CASSLRDSTYEQYF. Here the CDR3 DNA reads TGTGCCAGCAGTTTGAGGGACTCCACCTACGAGCAGTACTTC. The V and J genes are TRBV27 and TRBJ2-7; maybe TRBD2 (6 bases). The CDR3 contains 14 residues. Germline values: CDR1 MNHEY, CDR2 SMNVEV (reference sequence). The V end was cut by 3 bases, the J end by 2 bases, with 11 bases between.

The chain recombines TRBV2 with TRBJ1-2; TRBD1 agrees at 7 bases. CDR3 length: 13 amino acids. V lost 8 bases and J lost 7; bases outside the gene matches: 10. Germline CDR1 SNHLY, CDR2 FYNNEI. The CDR3 here is CASSDDRVGGYTF. The CDR3 bases are TGTGCCAGCTCAGATGACAGGGTGGGTGGCTACACCTTC.

The V gene is TRBV7-6, the J gene TRBJ2-7; TRBD2 might be the D (6 bases). Germline lookup yields CDR1 SGHVS and CDR2 FNYEAQ. V shed 6 bases and J shed 5 bases, with 17 bases lying between them. CDR3 size: 14 residues. The CDR3 loop reads CASSQYGGSDEQYF. The CDR3 DNA reads TGTGCCAGCAGTCAGTACGGGGGATCGGACGAGCAGTACTTC.

This clone appeared a few times. The V call is TRBV27, the J call TRBJ1-2; TRBD1 agrees at 8 bases. Germline assignment: CDR1 MNHEY and CDR2 SMNVEV (reference sequence). J gave up 4 bases and V 6 bases, and 4 bases lay outside the gene matches. This CDR3 has 13 amino acids. The CDR3 here is CASSRTGSYGYTF. The CDR3 DNA reads TGTGCCAGCAGCCGGACAGGGAGCTATGGCTACACCTTC.